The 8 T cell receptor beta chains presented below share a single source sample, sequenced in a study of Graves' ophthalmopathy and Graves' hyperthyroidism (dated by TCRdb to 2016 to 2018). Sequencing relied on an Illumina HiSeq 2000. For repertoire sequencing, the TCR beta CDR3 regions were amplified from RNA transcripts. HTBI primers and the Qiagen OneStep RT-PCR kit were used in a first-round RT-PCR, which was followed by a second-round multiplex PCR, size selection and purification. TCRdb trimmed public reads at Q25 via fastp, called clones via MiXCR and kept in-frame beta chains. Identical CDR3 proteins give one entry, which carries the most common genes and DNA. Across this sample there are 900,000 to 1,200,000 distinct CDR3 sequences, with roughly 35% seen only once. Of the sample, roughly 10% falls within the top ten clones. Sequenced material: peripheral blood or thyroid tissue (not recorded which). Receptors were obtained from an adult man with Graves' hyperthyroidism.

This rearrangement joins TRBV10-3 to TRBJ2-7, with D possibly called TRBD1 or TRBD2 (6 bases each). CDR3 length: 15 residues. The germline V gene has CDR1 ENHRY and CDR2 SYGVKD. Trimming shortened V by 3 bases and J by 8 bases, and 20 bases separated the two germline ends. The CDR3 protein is CAISDSGGNQPQQYF. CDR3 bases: TGTGCCATCAGTGACTCCGGGGGCAATCAGCCCCAGCAGTACTTC.

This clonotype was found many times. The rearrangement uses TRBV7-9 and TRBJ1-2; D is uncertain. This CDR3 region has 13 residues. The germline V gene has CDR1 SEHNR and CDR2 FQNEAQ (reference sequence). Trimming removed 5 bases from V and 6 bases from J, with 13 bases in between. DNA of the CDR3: TGTGCCAGCAGCCGGGCGGACGGCGATGGCTACACCTTC. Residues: CASSRADGDGYTF.

DNA of the CDR3: TGTGCCAGCAGCCAAGATCTACAGGGCCGGGGCTATGGCTACACCTTC. Translation: CASSQDLQGRGYGYTF. This chain links TRBV4-2 with TRBJ1-2; tentative D call: TRBD1 (6 bases). Germline V gene sequence: CDR1 LGHNA, CDR2 YNFKEQ. The CDR3 totals 16 residues. V was clipped by 0 bases and J by 4 bases, with 15 bases between them.

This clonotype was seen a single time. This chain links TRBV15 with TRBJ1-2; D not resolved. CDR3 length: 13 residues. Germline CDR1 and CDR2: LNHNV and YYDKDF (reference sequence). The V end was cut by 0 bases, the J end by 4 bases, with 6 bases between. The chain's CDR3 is CATSRDEGYGYTF. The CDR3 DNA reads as TGTGCCACCAGCAGAGATGAGGGCTATGGCTACACCTTC. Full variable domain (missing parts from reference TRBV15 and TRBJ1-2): DAMVIQNPRYQVTQFGKPVTLSCSQTLNHNVMYWYQQKSSQAPKLLFHYYDKDFNNEADTPDNFQSRRPNTSFCFLDIRSPGLGDTAMYLCATSRDEGYGYTFGSGTRLTVV.

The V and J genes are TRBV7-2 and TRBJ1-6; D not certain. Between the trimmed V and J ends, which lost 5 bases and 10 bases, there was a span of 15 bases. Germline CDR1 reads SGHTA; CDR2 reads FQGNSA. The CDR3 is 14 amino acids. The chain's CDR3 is CASSPRRVSSPLHF. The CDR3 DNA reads TGTGCCAGCAGCCCCAGGAGGGTATCCTCACCCCTCCACTTT.

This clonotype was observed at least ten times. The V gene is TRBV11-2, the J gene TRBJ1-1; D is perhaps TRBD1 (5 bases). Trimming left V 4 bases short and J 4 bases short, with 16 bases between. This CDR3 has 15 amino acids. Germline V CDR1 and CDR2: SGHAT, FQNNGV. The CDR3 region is CASSYLWGGVTEAFF. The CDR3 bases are TGTGCCAGCAGCTACCTCTGGGGAGGGGTCACTGAAGCTTTCTTT.

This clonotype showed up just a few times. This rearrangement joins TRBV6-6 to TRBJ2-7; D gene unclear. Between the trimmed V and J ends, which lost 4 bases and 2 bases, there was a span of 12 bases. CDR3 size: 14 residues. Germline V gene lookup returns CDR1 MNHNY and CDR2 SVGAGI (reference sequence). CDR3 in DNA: TGTGCCAGCAGTTCAAGTCCATCTCCCTACGAGCAGTACTTC. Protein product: CASSSSPSPYEQYF.

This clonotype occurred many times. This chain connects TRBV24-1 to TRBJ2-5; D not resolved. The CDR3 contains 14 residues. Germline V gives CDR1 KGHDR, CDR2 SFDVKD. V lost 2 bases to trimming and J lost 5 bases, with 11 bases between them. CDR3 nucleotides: TGTGCCACCAGTGATTCAGGTTTCGGGGAGACCCAGTACTTC. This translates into CATSDSGFGETQYF.